This TCR beta chain was obtained from a study of beta chain features in type 1 diabetes. Study outcomes and limitations: A moderate, significant TCRB CDR3 shortening appeared in type 1 diabetes across four CD4+ subsets.

The table lists this clone with a count of one. Its antigen remains unknown. With 4 bases removed from V and 7 bases from J, the gap between germline ends came to 11 bases. The CDR3 sequence is 13 residues long. CDR1 and CDR2 from the germline V gene are SGHVS and FQNEAQ. As every portion of the isolated RNA was reverse transcribed, the sequencing read expressed TCRB transcripts. The data were produced by immunoSEQ multiplex PCR, yet TCRdb's version contains in-frame clones alone and is incomplete. The sample yields 300,000 or so clones, 9.3% seen once. Material for sequencing was central memory CD4+ T cells from blood. This clonotype originated in a man aged 25 to 40 with type 1 diabetes. V gene TRBV7-8 combines with J gene TRBJ1-5; no definite D call. This CDR3 reads CASSSFSRQPQHF. In nucleotides, the CDR3 is TGTGCCAGCAGCTCGTTCAGTAGGCAGCCCCAGCATTTT.